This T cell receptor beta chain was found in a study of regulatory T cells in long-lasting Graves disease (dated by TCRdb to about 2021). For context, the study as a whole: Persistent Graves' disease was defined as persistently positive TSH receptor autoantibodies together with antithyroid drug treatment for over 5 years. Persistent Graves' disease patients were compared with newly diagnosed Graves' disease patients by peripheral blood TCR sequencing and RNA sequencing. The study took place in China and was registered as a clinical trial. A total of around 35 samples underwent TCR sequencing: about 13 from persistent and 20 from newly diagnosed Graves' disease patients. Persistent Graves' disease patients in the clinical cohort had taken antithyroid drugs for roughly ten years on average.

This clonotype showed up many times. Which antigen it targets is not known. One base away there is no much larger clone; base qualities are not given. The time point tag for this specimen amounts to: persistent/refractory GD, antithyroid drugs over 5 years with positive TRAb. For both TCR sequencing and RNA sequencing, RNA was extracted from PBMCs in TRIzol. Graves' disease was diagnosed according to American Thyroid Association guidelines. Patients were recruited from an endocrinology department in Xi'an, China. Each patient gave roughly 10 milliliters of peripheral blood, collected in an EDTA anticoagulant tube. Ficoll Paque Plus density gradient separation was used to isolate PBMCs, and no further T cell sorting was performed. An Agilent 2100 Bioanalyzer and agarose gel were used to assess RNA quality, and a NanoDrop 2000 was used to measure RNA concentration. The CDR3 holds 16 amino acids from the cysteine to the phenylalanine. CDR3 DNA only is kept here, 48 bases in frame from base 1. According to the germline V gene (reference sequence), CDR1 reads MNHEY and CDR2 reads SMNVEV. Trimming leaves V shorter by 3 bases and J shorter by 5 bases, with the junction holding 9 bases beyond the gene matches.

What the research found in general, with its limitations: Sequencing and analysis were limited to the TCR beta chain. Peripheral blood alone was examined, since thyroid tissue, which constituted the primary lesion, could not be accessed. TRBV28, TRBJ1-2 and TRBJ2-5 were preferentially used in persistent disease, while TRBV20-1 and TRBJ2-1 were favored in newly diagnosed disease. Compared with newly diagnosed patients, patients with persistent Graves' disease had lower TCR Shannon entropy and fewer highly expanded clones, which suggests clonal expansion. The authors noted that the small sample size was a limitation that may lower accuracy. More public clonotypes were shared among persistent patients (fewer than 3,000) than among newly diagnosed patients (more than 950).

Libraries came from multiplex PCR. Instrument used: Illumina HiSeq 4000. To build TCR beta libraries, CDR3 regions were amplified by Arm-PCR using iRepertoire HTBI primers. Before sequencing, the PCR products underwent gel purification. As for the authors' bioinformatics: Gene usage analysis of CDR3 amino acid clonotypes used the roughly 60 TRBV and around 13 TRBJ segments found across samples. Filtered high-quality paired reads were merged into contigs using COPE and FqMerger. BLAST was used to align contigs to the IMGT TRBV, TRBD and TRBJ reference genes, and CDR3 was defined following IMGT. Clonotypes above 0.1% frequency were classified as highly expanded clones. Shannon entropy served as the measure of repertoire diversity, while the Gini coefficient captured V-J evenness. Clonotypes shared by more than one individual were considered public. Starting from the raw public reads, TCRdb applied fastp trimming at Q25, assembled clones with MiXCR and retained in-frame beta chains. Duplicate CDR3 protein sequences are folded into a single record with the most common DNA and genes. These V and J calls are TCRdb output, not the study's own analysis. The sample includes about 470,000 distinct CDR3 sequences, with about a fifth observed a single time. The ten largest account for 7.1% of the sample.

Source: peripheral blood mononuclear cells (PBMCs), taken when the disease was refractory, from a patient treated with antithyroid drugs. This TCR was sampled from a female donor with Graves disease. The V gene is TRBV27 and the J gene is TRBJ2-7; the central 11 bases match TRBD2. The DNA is TGTGCCAGCAGTTTCCGACCTAGCGGGAGGAAGGACGAGCAGTACTTC. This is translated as CASSFRPSGRKDEQYF.